This T cell receptor (beta chain) was sequenced for a study of cytomegalovirus exposure and HLA in healthy donors. Primers: 60 Vbeta forward and 13 Jbeta reverse. The repertoire was sequenced with immunoSEQ multiplex PCR; TCRdb's copy has only in-frame clones and lacks some. This sample has 65,000 to 80,000 clones, with 79% found just once. Study results and caveats: In an earlier analysis, about 87% or about 30%: the productive usage of most TCR beta V segments. Most observed TCR sequences were rare, whereas some public TCRs were detected in many donors. Apparent HLA restriction characterized most CMV-associated TCR beta chains in a later analysis.

With V trimmed by 6 bases and J by 4 bases, 7 bases remained unmatched. CDR1 and CDR2 from the germline V gene are MNHEY and SVGAGI. The CDR3 length is 15 residues. On this clone: Its antigen is undetermined.

The chain couples TRBV6-5 to TRBJ1-5; 9 positions agree with TRBD1. This clonotype was obtained from a woman in her 40s in good health and CMV-seropositive. The sequenced material came from PBMCs. CDR3 in DNA: TGTGCCAGCAGCGTGACAGGGGGTGGAAATCAGCCCCAGCATTTT. This translates into CASSVTGGGNQPQHF.